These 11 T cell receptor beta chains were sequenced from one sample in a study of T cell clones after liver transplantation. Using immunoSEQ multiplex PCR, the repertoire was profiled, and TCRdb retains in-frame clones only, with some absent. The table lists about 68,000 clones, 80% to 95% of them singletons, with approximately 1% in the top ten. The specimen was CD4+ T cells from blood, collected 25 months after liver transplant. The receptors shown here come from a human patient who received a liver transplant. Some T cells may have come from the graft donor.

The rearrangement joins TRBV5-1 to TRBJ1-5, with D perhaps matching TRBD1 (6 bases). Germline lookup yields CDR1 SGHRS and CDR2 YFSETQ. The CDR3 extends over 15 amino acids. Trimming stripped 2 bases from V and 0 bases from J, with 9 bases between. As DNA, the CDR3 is TGCGCCAGCAGCTTACGGGGGGCTAGCAATCAGCCCCAGCATTTT. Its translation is CASSLRGASNQPQHF.

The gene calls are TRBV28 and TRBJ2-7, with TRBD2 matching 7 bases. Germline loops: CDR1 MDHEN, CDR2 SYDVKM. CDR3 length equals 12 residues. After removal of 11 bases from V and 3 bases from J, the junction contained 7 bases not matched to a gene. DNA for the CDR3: TGTGCCTCCCGGGAGGCCCTCTACGAGCAGTACTTC. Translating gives CASREALYEQYF.

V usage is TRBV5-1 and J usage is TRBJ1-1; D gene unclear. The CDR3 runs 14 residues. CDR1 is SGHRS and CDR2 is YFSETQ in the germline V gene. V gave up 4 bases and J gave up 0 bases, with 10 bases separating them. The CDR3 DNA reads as TGCGCCAGCAGCGCGGCACGGGTGAACACTGAAGCTTTCTTT. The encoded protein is CASSAARVNTEAFF.

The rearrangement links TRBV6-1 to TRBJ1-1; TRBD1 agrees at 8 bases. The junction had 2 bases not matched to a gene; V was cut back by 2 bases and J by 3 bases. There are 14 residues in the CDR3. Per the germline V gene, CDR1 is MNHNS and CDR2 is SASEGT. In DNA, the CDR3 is TGTGCCAGCAGTGAACAGGGGGCGCACACTGAAGCTTTCTTT. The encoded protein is CASSEQGAHTEAFF.

As DNA, the CDR3 is TGTGCCAGCAGCCTCAACAGGAGGGAGCTGTTTTTT. This translates into CASSLNRRELFF. The chain has TRBV5-6 and TRBJ2-2; tentatively, D is TRBD1 (5 bases). With 4 bases removed from V and 9 bases from J, the gap between germline ends came to 10 bases. The germline CDR1 and CDR2 sequences are SGHDT and YYEEEE. The CDR3 consists of 12 residues.

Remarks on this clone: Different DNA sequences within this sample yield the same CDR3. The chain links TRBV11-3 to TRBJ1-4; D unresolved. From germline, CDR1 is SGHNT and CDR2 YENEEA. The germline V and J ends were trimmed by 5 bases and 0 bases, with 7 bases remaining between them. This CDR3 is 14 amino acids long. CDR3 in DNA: TGTGCCAGCAGCCTCGGTCCAACTAATGAAAAACTGTTTTTT. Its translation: CASSLGPTNEKLFF.

In DNA form, the CDR3 reads TGTGCCAGCAGCCCTCGGGGGGTCCAAGAGACCCAGTACTTC. Its protein product is CASSPRGVQETQYF. This chain links TRBV5-8 with TRBJ2-5; 7 bases agree with TRBD2. CDR1 is SGHTS and CDR2 is YDEGEE in the germline V gene. There are 14 residues in the CDR3. Trimming took 4 bases from V and 1 from J; bases not matched to a gene: 4.

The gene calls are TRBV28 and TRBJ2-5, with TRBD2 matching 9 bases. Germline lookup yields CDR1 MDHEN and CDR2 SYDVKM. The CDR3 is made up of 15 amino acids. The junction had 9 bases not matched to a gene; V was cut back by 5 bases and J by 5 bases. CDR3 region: CASSGEAGGFETQYF. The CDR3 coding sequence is TGTGCCAGCAGTGGCGAAGCGGGAGGTTTTGAGACCCAGTACTTC. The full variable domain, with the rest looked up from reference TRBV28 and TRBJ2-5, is DVKVTQSSRYLVKRTGEKVFLECVQDMDHENMFWYRQDPGLGLRLIYFSYDVKMKEKGDIPEGYSVSREKKERFSLILESASTNQTSMYLCASSGEAGGFETQYFGPGTRLLVL.

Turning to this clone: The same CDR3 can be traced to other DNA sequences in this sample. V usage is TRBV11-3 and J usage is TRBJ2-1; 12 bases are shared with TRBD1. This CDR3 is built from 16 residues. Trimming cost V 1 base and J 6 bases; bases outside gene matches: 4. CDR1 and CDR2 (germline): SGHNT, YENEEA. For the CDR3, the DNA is TGTGCCAGCAGCTTAGTGGGACAGGGGGCCAGCAATGAGCAGTTCTTC. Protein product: CASSLVGQGASNEQFF.

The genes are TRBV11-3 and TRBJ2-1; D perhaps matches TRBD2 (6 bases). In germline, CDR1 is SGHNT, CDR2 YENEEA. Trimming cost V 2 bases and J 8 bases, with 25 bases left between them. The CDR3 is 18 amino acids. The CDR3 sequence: CASSLFGSGLARVDEQFF. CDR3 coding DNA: TGTGCCAGCAGCTTATTCGGAAGTGGGCTAGCGAGGGTCGATGAGCAGTTCTTC. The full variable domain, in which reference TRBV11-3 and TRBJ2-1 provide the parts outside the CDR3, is EAGVVQSPRYKIIEKKQPVAFWCNPISGHNTLYWYLQNLGQGPELLIRYENEEAVDDSQLPKDRFSAERLKGVDSTLKIQPAELGDSAVYLCASSLFGSGLARVDEQFFGPGTRLTVL.

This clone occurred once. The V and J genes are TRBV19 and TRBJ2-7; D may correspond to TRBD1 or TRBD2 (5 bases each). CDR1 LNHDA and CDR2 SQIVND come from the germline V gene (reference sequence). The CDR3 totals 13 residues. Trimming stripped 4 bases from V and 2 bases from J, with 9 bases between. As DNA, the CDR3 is TGTGCCAGTAGTACGGGGCCCCCCTACGAGCAGTACTTC. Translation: CASSTGPPYEQYF.